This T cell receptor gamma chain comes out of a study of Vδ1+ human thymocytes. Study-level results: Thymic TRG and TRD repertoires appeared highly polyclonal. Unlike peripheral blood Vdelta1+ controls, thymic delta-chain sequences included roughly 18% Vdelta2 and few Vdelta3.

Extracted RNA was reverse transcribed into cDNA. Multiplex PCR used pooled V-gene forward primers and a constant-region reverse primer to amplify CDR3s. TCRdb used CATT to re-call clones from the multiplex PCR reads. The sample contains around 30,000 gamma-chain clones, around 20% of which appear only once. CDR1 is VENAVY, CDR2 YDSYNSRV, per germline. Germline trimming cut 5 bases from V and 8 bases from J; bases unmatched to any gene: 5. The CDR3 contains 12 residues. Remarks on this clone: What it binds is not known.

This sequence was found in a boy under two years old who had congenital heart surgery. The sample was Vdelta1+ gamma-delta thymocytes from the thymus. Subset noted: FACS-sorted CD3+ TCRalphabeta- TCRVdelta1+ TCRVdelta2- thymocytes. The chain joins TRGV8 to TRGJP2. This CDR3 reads CATWANDWIKTF. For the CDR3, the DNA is TGTGCCACCTGGGCCAACGATTGGATCAAGACGTTT.